This TCR beta chain comes out of a study of shared clonotypes between healthy human individuals. Sorted-subset replicate PCRs used 200 to 250 ng DNA, approximately 33,000 T cell genomes. Profiling relied on immunoSEQ multiplex PCR, and the TCRdb table lists in-frame clones only, not all of them. Among some 1.5 million clones, roughly 97% were seen once, and the ten largest hold approximately 1%. Study-wide results and caveats: Larger richness was generally estimated for naive than memory subsets.

The donor cohort consisted entirely of Caucasian adults residing in Nashville, Tennessee. On this clone itself: What it binds is unknown.

Per the germline V gene, CDR1 is MNHEY and CDR2 is SVGAGI. Trimming cost V 8 bases and J 11 bases, with 10 bases left between them. The length of the CDR3 is 10 residues. V is TRBV6-5 and J is TRBJ1-5; D is uncertain. The receptor comes from a man younger than 40 in good health. Sequenced material: naive CD4+ T cells sorted from blood. Subset here: CD45RA+ positively selected. The CDR3 protein is CASGPLAQHF. CDR3 DNA sequence: TGTGCCAGCGGACCTTTGGCCCAGCATTTT.